Below, 10 T cell receptor beta chains from the same sample are listed, as sequenced in a study of Ad26.COV2.S vaccination and SARS-CoV-2 variants. The treatment denotes: around 19 received Ad26.COV2.S at low or high dose, single or two shots; 5 received placebo; per-sample allocation not given. Samples were taken on day 63 after the first vaccine or placebo injection. Only in-frame clones appear in the TCRdb table, and some are missing; sequencing was by immunoSEQ multiplex PCR. The sample holds 300,000 to 450,000 clones, about 85% seen once. The starting material was peripheral blood, obtained in a trial of Ad26.COV2.S vaccine versus placebo. All receptors derive from a person between 18 and 59 years old who received the Ad26.COV2.S COVID-19 vaccine or a placebo.

The V call is TRBV5-4, the J call TRBJ2-3, with TRBD2 as a possible D gene (5 bases). The germline V gene has CDR1 SGHNT and CDR2 YYREEE (reference sequence). The CDR3 length is 17 residues. V dropped 1 base and J dropped 0 bases, with 15 bases sitting between them. The CDR3 reads CASSLKYSGASTDTQYF. The CDR3 nucleotides read TGTGCCAGCAGCTTGAAGTACAGCGGAGCTAGCACAGATACGCAGTATTTT.

The chain carries TRBV10-1 and TRBJ2-6; D is undetermined. CDR1 and CDR2 (germline): WNHNN, SYGVQD (reference sequence). Trimming pared 3 bases from V and 1 base from J, leaving 7 bases between. CDR3 size: 15 residues. The CDR3 protein is CASSDSISGANVLTF. The CDR3 nucleotides read TGCGCCAGCAGTGACAGTATATCTGGGGCCAACGTCCTGACTTTC.

J is TRBJ2-7 and V is TRBV6-1, with 9 bases identical to TRBD2. Germline CDR1 and CDR2: MNHNS and SASEGT. The junction had 5 bases not matched to a gene; V was cut back by 0 bases and J by 5 bases. CDR3 length: 15 amino acids. CDR3: CASSEASSGNHEQYF. Here the CDR3 DNA reads TGTGCCAGCAGTGAAGCTTCTAGCGGGAACCACGAGCAGTACTTC.

For this clone: An end of the junction differs from the germline gene, which may be a read error. The CDR3 region has the DNA TGTGTCAGCAGCCCAAATATGGAGACCCAGTACTTC. Translation gives CVSSPNMETQYF. The V gene is TRBV7-9, the J gene TRBJ2-5, with D unresolved. CDR1 and CDR2 (germline): SEHNR, FQNEAQ (reference sequence). The CDR3 runs to 12 residues.

The J gene is TRBJ2-2, the V gene TRBV6-5; 13 bases line up with TRBD2. The length of the CDR3 is 15 residues. Germline assignment: CDR1 MNHEY and CDR2 SVGAGI. V was pared by 6 bases and J by 7 bases, with 5 bases of the junction left unmatched. CDR3: CASSRLAGGDGELFF. In DNA, the CDR3 is TGTGCCAGCAGCCGACTAGCGGGAGGCGACGGGGAGCTGTTTTTT.

V and J are TRBV6-4 and TRBJ2-1; 13 nucleotides match TRBD2. The CDR3 totals 16 residues. V lost 4 bases to trimming and J lost 8 bases; unmatched junction nucleotides: 8. CDR1 and CDR2 (germline): MRHNA, SNTAGT. The CDR3 loop is CASSAEPGLAGHEQFF. The CDR3 DNA reads as TGTGCCAGCAGTGCCGAACCGGGACTAGCGGGACATGAGCAGTTCTTC.

The rearrangement links TRBV2 to TRBJ2-1, with 8 bases fitting TRBD1. Germline V gene lookup returns CDR1 SNHLY and CDR2 FYNNEI. The CDR3 spans 15 residues. V gave up 2 bases and J gave up 2 bases; unmatched junction bases: 2. The CDR3 region has the DNA TGTGCCAGCAGTGAACAGGGGGCAGCCTACAATGAGCAGTTCTTC. Its protein is CASSEQGAAYNEQFF.

This sequence joins TRBV6-5 and TRBJ2-7, with 11 bases aligning to TRBD2. The germline gives CDR1 MNHEY, CDR2 SVGAGI. The CDR3 is 13 amino acids. Losses at the gene ends were 4 bases for V and 6 bases for J; bases not matched to a gene: 2. The CDR3 sequence is CASSSSGGLEQYF. The CDR3 region has the DNA TGTGCCAGCAGTTCTAGCGGGGGGCTCGAGCAGTACTTC.

This clone was found a few times. The J gene is TRBJ2-7, the V gene TRBV7-8; the match to TRBD2 covers 14 bases. Germline values: CDR1 SGHVS, CDR2 FQNEAQ. The length of the CDR3 is 16 residues. V was pared by 5 bases and J by 2 bases, with 5 bases of the junction left unmatched. The CDR3 sequence: CASSLWTSGGPYEQYF. The DNA of the CDR3 is TGTGCCAGCAGCCTCTGGACTAGCGGGGGGCCCTACGAGCAGTACTTC. Full variable domain (rest looked up from reference TRBV7-8 and TRBJ2-7): GAGVSQSPRYKVAKRGQDVALRCDPISGHVSLFWYQQALGQGPEFLTYFQNEAQLDKSGLPSDRFFAERPEGSVSTLKIQRTQQEDSAVYLCASSLWTSGGPYEQYFGPGTRLTVT.

The gene calls are TRBV6-5 and TRBJ2-7; D is ambiguous. The germline gives CDR1 MNHEY, CDR2 SVGAGI. CDR3 length equals 12 residues. The V end lost 5 bases, the J end lost 4 bases, and 9 bases lay between the germline ends. Written as DNA, the CDR3 is TGTGCCAGCAGTAAGGGTATATACGAGCAGTACTTC. Its translation: CASSKGIYEQYF.